This TCR beta chain was profiled in a study of blood T cell repertoires in COVID-19. Study context: Whether acute or convalescent, the COVID-19 samples came from the United States, Italy and Spain. Nucleic acid was either cDNA or gDNA, and it came from T cells, B-cell-depleted T cells, or PBMCs.

Original analysis: Reference gene primer amplification in the assay estimated nucleated cell counts. Clones were read by immunoSEQ multiplex PCR, and TCRdb kept only the in-frame ones, dropping some. V, J and clone size derive from that table, while D and trimming were established from the DNA sequence. The sample has approximately 300,000 clones; 85% are singletons. Germline loops: CDR1 MNHEY, CDR2 SMNVEV (reference sequence). Trimming took 5 bases from V and 9 from J; bases not matched to a gene: 7. The CDR3 has 14 amino acids. The source material was PBMCs or T cells enriched from blood (not recorded which). The rearrangement uses TRBV27 and TRBJ1-6, with TRBD1 matching 7 bases. This clonotype originated in a woman aged 30 to 39 who had been exposed to COVID-19. The CDR3 region is CASSQFGDSSPLHF. The CDR3 DNA reads as TGTGCCAGCAGTCAGTTCGGGGACAGTTCACCCCTCCACTTT.